Below, 8 T cell receptor beta chains from the same sample are listed, as sequenced in a study of Ad26.COV2.S vaccination and SARS-CoV-2 variants. Clones were read by immunoSEQ multiplex PCR, and TCRdb kept only the in-frame ones, dropping some. The sample contains about 350,000 clones, approximately 86% of which appear only once. The sample's treatment: around 19 received Ad26.COV2.S at low or high dose, single or two shots; 5 received placebo; per-sample allocation not given. Vaccine and placebo recipients were sampled on day 63 after the first injection. Sequenced here: peripheral blood, sampled in a trial of Ad26.COV2.S vaccine versus placebo. Receptor source: a person between 18 and 65 years old who received the Ad26.COV2.S COVID-19 vaccine or a placebo.

On this clone: Sequence at one end of the junction differs from germline and may be a read error. This chain uses TRBV2 with TRBJ2-1, with D unclear. The germline V gene has CDR1 SNHLY and CDR2 FYNNEI. This CDR3 spans 14 amino acids. CDR3 sequence: CASREASSYNEQFF. As DNA, the CDR3 is TGTGCCAGCAGGGAAGCTAGCTCCTACAATGAGCAGTTCTTC.

The V call is TRBV7-9, the J call TRBJ2-1, with TRBD1 matching over 8 bases. V dropped 6 bases and J dropped 4; count of bases not matched to a gene: 8. The germline V gene has CDR1 SEHNR and CDR2 FQNEAQ (reference sequence). The length of the CDR3 is 15 residues. CDR3: CASSSDRGNYNEQFF. The CDR3 coding sequence is TGTGCCAGCAGTTCTGACAGGGGCAATTACAATGAGCAGTTCTTC.

This clone was counted a single time. The rearrangement uses TRBV28 and TRBJ2-7; D is unclear. V was pared by 3 bases and J by 3 bases, with 9 bases between. CDR1 and CDR2 from the germline V gene are MDHEN and SYDVKM. This CDR3 is built from 13 residues. The CDR3 sequence: CASSLTWRYEQYF. CDR3 coding DNA: TGTGCCAGCAGTTTGACCTGGCGCTACGAGCAGTACTTC.

This clone came up once. The rearrangement uses TRBV25-1 and TRBJ2-7, with 7 nucleotides matching TRBD2. CDR3 size: 16 residues. Germline loops: CDR1 MGHDK, CDR2 SYGVNS. Trimming cost V 2 bases and J 1 base; bases outside gene matches: 8. Here the CDR3 reads CASSEVASGLSYEQYF. Written as DNA, the CDR3 is TGTGCCAGCAGTGAAGTGGCTAGCGGCCTATCCTACGAGCAGTACTTC.

The chain couples TRBV6-2 or TRBV6-3 to TRBJ2-4; D ambiguous. This CDR3 is 13 amino acids long. V shed 4 bases and J shed 0 bases, with 4 bases lying between them. CDR1 and CDR2 (germline): MNHEY, SVGEGT. The CDR3 sequence: CASSSPAKNIQYF. Here the CDR3 DNA reads TGTGCCAGCAGTTCTCCAGCCAAAAACATTCAGTACTTC.

This clone was detected a few times. For the CDR3, the DNA is TGCGCCAGCAGCTTTGGGGGACTACGGGAGCAGTACTTC. Encoded protein: CASSFGGLREQYF. The genes are TRBV5-1 and TRBJ2-7; 7 nucleotides line up with TRBD2. Unmatched junction bases numbered 6, after V lost 2 bases and J lost 7 bases. Germline CDR1 reads SGHRS; CDR2 reads YFSETQ. The CDR3 has 13 amino acids.

The rearrangement joins TRBV7-3 to TRBJ2-3; D unclear. This CDR3 has 12 amino acids. Trimming shortened V by 4 bases and J by 7 bases, and 9 bases separated the two germline ends. CDR1 SGHTA and CDR2 FQGTGA come from the germline V gene. The CDR3 protein is CASSSPYNTQYF. In DNA, the CDR3 is TGTGCCAGCAGCTCCCCGTATAATACGCAGTATTTT.

This chain connects TRBV7-3 to TRBJ1-1; 7 positions match TRBD1. Germline CDR1 and CDR2: SGHTA and FQGTGA. The CDR3 spans 14 residues. Trimming at V came to 5 bases and at J to 5 bases, leaving 8 bases not matched to a gene. CDR3: CASSPRDSETEAFF. CDR3 sequence (DNA): TGTGCCAGCAGCCCCCGGGACAGTGAAACTGAAGCTTTCTTT. The entire variable domain, with the rest obtained from reference TRBV7-3 and TRBJ1-1, is as follows: GAGVSQTPSNKVTEKGKYVELRCDPISGHTALYWYRQSLGQGPEFLIYFQGTGAADDSGLPNDRFFAVRPEGSVSTLKIQRTERGDSAVYLCASSPRDSETEAFFGQGTRLTVV.